The rows below give T cell receptor beta chains drawn from one sample of a study of T-cell reconstitution after alpha-beta-depleted transplantation in children. MiXCR, applied by TCRdb to the PCR reads, yields one record per CDR3 protein. The table shows 540,000 or so distinct CDR3 sequences, with roughly 23% occurring only once. This specimen was PBMCs, mostly from graft donor cells, taken 360 days after TCRalphabeta/CD19-depleted stem cell transplant. The source is a boy under two years old who had a stem cell transplant for acute myeloid leukemia, so the T cells may come from the graft donor. Both conserved end residues are part of each CDR3. The order of the fields is clone size, J gene, D gene, V gene, CDR3 protein, CDR3 DNA. The D gene is left open where the match is weak. Only part of the rows carry a size: once, few, many, or a class if the clone is expanded.

>-|TRBJ2-3|-|TRBV5-5
CASSFLSGRITDTQYF
TGTGCCAGCAGCTTTCTCTCGGGGAGAATCACAGATACGCAGTATTTT
>-|TRBJ1-5|TRBD1|TRBV9
CASSVGEGALGQPQHF
TGTGCCAGCAGCGTAGGGGAGGGGGCCTTGGGTCAGCCCCAGCATTTT
>many|TRBJ2-7|-|TRBV5-6
CASSFNRERPEQYF
TGTGCCAGCAGCTTTAACAGGGAACGTCCCGAGCAGTACTTC
>few|TRBJ1-2|TRBD1|TRBV20-1
CSAGGQGAQDGYTF
TGCAGTGCTGGGGGACAGGGGGCTCAAGATGGCTACACCTTC
>many|TRBJ2-2|-|TRBV29-1
CSVAGTLNTGELFF
TGCAGCGTTGCCGGGACTTTGAACACCGGGGAGCTGTTTTTT
>few|TRBJ2-3|-|TRBV12-3/TRBV12-4
CASSKGESTDTQYF
TGTGCCAGCAGTAAAGGGGAATCCACAGATACGCAGTATTTT
>few|TRBJ2-5|-|TRBV12-3/TRBV12-4
CASSTNRQGLETQYF
TGTGCCAGCAGCACCAACCGACAGGGACTAGAGACCCAGTACTTC
>few|TRBJ1-1|-|TRBV10-3
CAISRQQNTEAFF
TGTGCCATCAGTAGACAACAGAACACTGAAGCTTTCTTT
>many|TRBJ1-6|-|TRBV28
CASSPTGRNNSPLHF
TGTGCCAGCAGTCCAACGGGACGTAATAATTCACCCCTCCACTTT
>few|TRBJ1-1|-|TRBV15
CATSPTDSSNTEAFF
TGTGCCACCAGCCCGACGGACAGCTCAAACACTGAAGCTTTCTTT
>-|TRBJ2-2|-|TRBV4-1
CASGPGVGSTGELFF
TGCGCCAGCGGACCAGGGGTGGGGAGCACCGGGGAGCTGTTTTTT
>many|TRBJ1-3|-|TRBV12-3/TRBV12-4
CASSLQGSSGNTIYF
TGTGCCAGCAGTTTACAGGGGAGCTCTGGAAACACCATATATTTT
>few|TRBJ1-1|-|TRBV12-3/TRBV12-4
CASTSTGTGPEAFF
TGTGCCAGCACGTCTACAGGGACCGGCCCTGAAGCTTTCTTT
>many|TRBJ2-7|-|TRBV12-3/TRBV12-4
CASSFGGRDYEQYF
TGTGCCAGCAGTTTTGGGGGCCGGGACTACGAGCAGTACTTC
>many|TRBJ2-1|-|TRBV27
CASSFSTVHNEQFF
TGTGCCAGCAGTTTCTCGACAGTCCACAATGAGCAGTTCTTC
>many|TRBJ2-3|-|TRBV5-5
CASSYGPMTDTQYF
TGTGCCAGCAGCTACGGGCCTATGACAGATACGCAGTATTTT
>many|TRBJ1-2|-|TRBV2
CASSDRWGANYGYTF
TGTGCCAGCAGTGACAGATGGGGCGCTAACTATGGCTACACCTTC
>-|TRBJ2-7|-|TRBV2
CASSPPGGPGGEQYF
TGTGCCAGCAGTCCTCCGGGAGGCCCAGGGGGAGAGCAGTACTTC
>few|TRBJ2-5|-|TRBV2
CASSPGTTVRGVQETQYF
TGTGCCAGCAGTCCCGGGACAACCGTCAGGGGGGTACAAGAGACCCAGTACTTC
>few|TRBJ1-2|-|TRBV2
CASRRDTAEGGYTF
TGTGCCAGCAGGCGGGACACTGCGGAGGGAGGCTACACCTTC
>many|TRBJ2-3|TRBD2|TRBV20-1
CSANPGTSGTDTQYF
TGCAGTGCAAACCCCGGGACTAGCGGCACAGATACGCAGTATTTT
>few|TRBJ2-5|-|TRBV27
CASSRGRGQETQYF
TGTGCCAGCAGTCGGGGCCGAGGCCAAGAGACCCAGTACTTC
>-|TRBJ1-2|-|TRBV12-3/TRBV12-4
CASSLEGGSYTF
TGTGCCAGCAGTTTAGAGGGGGGCAGCTACACCTTC
>-|TRBJ1-1|-|TRBV20-1
CSARAVGLGAFF
TGCAGTGCTAGAGCGGTAGGGCTGGGGGCTTTCTTT
>-|TRBJ2-3|TRBD2|TRBV20-1
CSARTSGGYSDTQYF
TGCAGTGCTAGGACTAGCGGGGGTTATTCAGATACGCAGTATTTT
>-|TRBJ2-5|TRBD1|TRBV5-6
CASSFGQVAETQYF
TGTGCCAGCAGCTTTGGACAGGTCGCAGAGACCCAGTACTTC
>many|TRBJ2-3|-|TRBV12-3/TRBV12-4
CASSFAADIADTQYF
TGTGCCAGCAGTTTCGCAGCCGATATAGCTGATACGCAGTATTTT
>few|TRBJ2-7|-|TRBV4-3
CASSQEGDTIYEQYF
TGCGCCAGCAGCCAAGAAGGGGACACGATTTACGAGCAGTACTTC
>many|TRBJ1-4|-|TRBV28
CASSYIGATNEKLFF
TGTGCCAGCAGTTACATAGGAGCAACTAATGAAAAACTGTTTTTT
>-|TRBJ2-4|-|TRBV6-1
CASSKTGSKNIQYF
TGTGCCAGCAGTAAGACAGGATCCAAAAACATTCAGTACTTC
>many|TRBJ2-6|-|TRBV6-2/TRBV6-3
CASSYPRRTGANVLTF
TGTGCCAGCAGTTACCCCCGAAGGACTGGGGCCAACGTCCTGACTTTC
>many|TRBJ2-3|-|TRBV20-1
CSASSQAESTDTQYF
TGCAGTGCTAGTTCCCAGGCCGAGAGCACAGATACGCAGTATTTT
>few|TRBJ2-5|-|TRBV25-1
CASSEGESGVKGETQYF
TGTGCCAGCAGTGAAGGGGAATCAGGGGTGAAAGGAGAGACCCAGTACTTC
>-|TRBJ1-5|-|TRBV20-1
CSARTVGTSNQPQHF
TGCAGTGCTAGAACAGTAGGGACTAGCAATCAGCCCCAGCATTTT
>few|TRBJ1-1|-|TRBV11-2
CASSQTTEPMNTEAFF
TGTGCCAGCAGCCAGACGACAGAACCCATGAACACTGAAGCTTTCTTT
>many|TRBJ2-6|-|TRBV28
CASSLEANVLTF
TGTGCCAGCAGTTTAGAGGCCAACGTCCTGACTTTC
>-|TRBJ2-3|-|TRBV14
CASSQLMTDTQYF
TGTGCCAGCAGCCAATTAATGACAGATACGCAGTATTTT
>many|TRBJ2-7|-|TRBV20-1
CSAQRGEQYF
TGCAGTGCTCAGAGGGGCGAGCAGTACTTC
>few|TRBJ2-2|-|TRBV20-1
CSAREERGELFF
TGCAGTGCTAGAGAGGAACGGGGGGAGCTGTTTTTT
>few|TRBJ1-1|-|TRBV6-5
CASRHKTVVRNTEAFF
TGTGCCAGCAGACACAAAACCGTCGTTCGGAACACTGAAGCTTTCTTT
>-|TRBJ2-1|-|TRBV12-3/TRBV12-4
CASSLADTRWDNEQFF
TGTGCCAGCAGTTTAGCTGACACGAGGTGGGACAATGAGCAGTTCTTC
>-|TRBJ2-1|-|TRBV5-1
CASSMHRDEQFF
TGCGCCAGCAGCATGCACCGGGATGAGCAGTTCTTC
>many|TRBJ1-1|TRBD1|TRBV6-5
CASSSDRGRGTEAFF
TGTGCCAGCAGTTCGGACAGGGGGCGAGGGACTGAAGCTTTCTTT
>many|TRBJ2-7|TRBD1|TRBV29-1
CSVVPGQGIHEQYF
TGCAGCGTTGTCCCGGGACAGGGTATCCACGAGCAGTACTTC
>few|TRBJ2-3|-|TRBV7-3
CASTRSGTADTQYF
TGTGCCAGCACCCGATCCGGGACGGCAGATACGCAGTATTTT
>few|TRBJ2-3|-|TRBV20-1
CSALRNPGPDTQYF
TGCAGTGCCCTCCGGAACCCGGGCCCAGATACGCAGTATTTT
>few|TRBJ2-7|TRBD1|TRBV15
CATSLRTGALEQYF
TGTGCCACCAGCTTGCGGACAGGGGCCCTGGAGCAGTACTTC
>many|TRBJ1-3|-|TRBV4-1
CASSQDRDTIYF
TGCGCCAGCAGCCAAGATCGGGACACCATATATTTT
>many|TRBJ1-1|-|TRBV15
CATSAAKVGGTEAFF
TGTGCCACCAGCGCCGCCAAGGTCGGGGGGACTGAAGCTTTCTTT
>many|TRBJ1-1|-|TRBV29-1
CSALSGNTEAFF
TGCAGCGCGTTGTCGGGGAACACTGAAGCTTTCTTT